The 24 T cell receptor beta chains below all came from one sample that was sequenced in a study of read filtering for tumor transcriptome and immune sequencing. From 400 to 450 ng of RNA, a library with molecular barcoded alpha/delta and beta/gamma adaptors was made. Each CDR3 protein gets one entry after TCRdb re-called the reads with MiXCR. The table records fewer than 100,000 distinct CDR3 sequences, roughly 12% of them present only once. Sequenced input: a population of CD138-negative cells sorted from bone marrow. The receptors here all came from a donor over 35 with multiple myeloma.

This clonotype was seen at least ten times. This chain connects TRBV6-1 to TRBJ1-1; D perhaps matches TRBD1 (5 bases). The germline V gene has CDR1 MNHNS and CDR2 SASEGT. V dropped 1 base and J dropped 3 bases, with 9 bases sitting between them. The CDR3 loop spans 14 amino acids. The CDR3 loop reads CASSEGPGHTEAFF. The CDR3 DNA sequence: TGTGCCAGCAGTGAAGGACCAGGGCACACTGAAGCTTTCTTT.

The table lists this clonotype with many counts. The CDR3 region is CASSLAGALYNEQFF. The DNA of the CDR3 is TGTGCCAGCAGCTTGGCAGGGGCTCTCTACAATGAGCAGTTCTTC. This chain connects TRBV5-5 to TRBJ2-1; a weak D match, TRBD1 (6 bases). V was cut by 0 bases and J by 3 bases, with 10 bases left in between. The CDR3 has 15 amino acids. Germline CDR1 is SGHKS and CDR2 is YYEKEE (reference sequence).

The chain joins TRBV25-1 to TRBJ1-5; a weak D match, TRBD1 (6 bases). The CDR3 runs to 19 residues. V was clipped by 6 bases and J by 0 bases, with 24 bases between them. The germline CDR1 and CDR2 sequences are MGHDK and SYGVNS. The CDR3 here is CASSDDGQNSNLSNQPQHF. Here the CDR3 DNA reads TGTGCCAGCAGCGATGACGGACAGAATTCAAACCTTAGCAATCAGCCCCAGCATTTT.

This chain joins TRBV30 and TRBJ2-1; possibly TRBD1 for D (5 bases). CDR1 and CDR2 from the germline V gene are GTSNPN and SVGIG (reference sequence). Trimming left V 3 bases short and J 7 bases short, with 13 bases between. This CDR3 contains 13 residues. CDR3 residues: CAWSLGVLNEQFF. CDR3 nucleotides: TGTGCCTGGAGCTTAGGGGTCCTGAATGAGCAGTTCTTC.

This clonotype appeared many times. The chain combines TRBV2 with TRBJ1-5; D not resolved. The ends were cut back, 7 bases at V and 0 bases at J, with 7 bases in the middle. Per germline, CDR1 SNHLY and CDR2 FYNNEI. The CDR3 spans 13 residues. The CDR3 spells CASTGGSNQPQHF. For the CDR3, the DNA is TGTGCCAGCACGGGCGGTAGCAATCAGCCCCAGCATTTT.

This clonotype was counted ten times or more. The chain joins TRBV2 to TRBJ1-4; a possible D gene is TRBD1 (5 bases). This CDR3 comprises 13 residues. V was trimmed by 5 bases and J by 4 bases, leaving 8 bases between them. Per the germline V gene, CDR1 is SNHLY and CDR2 is FYNNEI. The DNA of the CDR3 is TGTGCCAGCAGTCGGGACCATAATGAAAAACTGTTTTTT. Amino acid sequence: CASSRDHNEKLFF.

This clonotype was recorded at least ten times. V gene TRBV28 combines with J gene TRBJ1-3, with 7 bases aligning to TRBD1. CDR1 is MDHEN and CDR2 is SYDVKM in the germline V gene. Trimming at V came to 8 bases and at J to 4 bases, leaving 2 bases not matched to a gene. The length of the CDR3 is 12 residues. The DNA of the CDR3 is TGTGCCAGCTCGGACAGGGGAAACACCATATATTTT. Translated: CASSDRGNTIYF.

At least ten counts were recorded for this clonotype. The rearrangement joins TRBV19 to TRBJ1-2; D unresolved. The germline V and J ends were trimmed by 8 bases and 3 bases, with 7 bases remaining between them. CDR1 LNHDA and CDR2 SQIVND come from the germline V gene (reference sequence). The CDR3 contains 11 residues. The CDR3 loop reads CASSSYYGYTF. In DNA, the CDR3 is TGTGCCAGTTCTTCCTACTATGGCTACACCTTC.

This clonotype was seen repeatedly, ten times or more. The V gene is TRBV20-1, the J gene TRBJ2-3; 7 bases line up with TRBD2. Losses at the gene ends were 1 base for V and 2 bases for J; bases not matched to a gene: 3. CDR3 length equals 14 residues. In germline, CDR1 is DFQATT, CDR2 SNEGSKA (reference sequence). For the CDR3, the DNA is TGCAGTGCTAGAGCTAGCGGCTTCACAGATACGCAGTATTTT. Translation gives CSARASGFTDTQYF.

Turning to this clonotype: This may come from a read error, since a much larger clone is one base off. The chain employs TRBV11-3 and TRBJ2-7; tentatively, D is TRBD1 (5 bases). CDR3 length: 15 residues. The germline CDR1 and CDR2 sequences are SGHNT and YENEEA. Trimming took 4 bases from V and 0 from J, leaving 13 bases between them. The DNA of the CDR3 is TGTGCCAGCAGCTGGACAACAAGCAGCTCCTACGAGCAGTACTTC. This gives the protein CASSWTTSSSYEQYF.

There are many counts of this clonotype. The chain joins TRBV20-1 to TRBJ2-7; no firm D call. The length of the CDR3 is 14 residues. CDR1 and CDR2 from the germline V gene are DFQATT and SNEGSKA (reference sequence). V was cut by 0 bases and J by 6 bases, with 15 bases left in between. This CDR3 reads CSARDRIGLGEQYF. CDR3 DNA sequence: TGCAGTGCTAGAGACCGGATAGGGTTGGGCGAGCAGTACTTC.

This clonotype has a count of ten or more. The chain combines TRBV11-2 with TRBJ1-4; D gene ambiguous. The CDR3 consists of 13 residues. The ends were cut back, 5 bases at V and 6 bases at J, with 10 bases in the middle. Looked up from germline, CDR1 is SGHAT and CDR2 is FQNNGV. The CDR3 DNA sequence: TGTGCCAGCAGCCCCCTCGGGGATGAAAAACTGTTTTTT. As protein: CASSPLGDEKLFF.

This clonotype has a count of ten or more. The chain combines TRBV11-2 with TRBJ2-3, with D uncertain. Per the germline V gene, CDR1 is SGHAT and CDR2 is FQNNGV. Trimming left V 1 base short and J 5 bases short, with 13 bases between. This CDR3 is built from 15 residues. CDR3 nucleotide sequence: TGTGCCAGCAGCTTAGGGGCTGATCTGGGAGATACGCAGTATTTT. It encodes CASSLGADLGDTQYF.

This clonotype was observed at least ten times. J is TRBJ2-3 and V is TRBV7-9, with 7 positions matching TRBD2. Germline loops: CDR1 SEHNR, CDR2 FQNEAQ (reference sequence). Trimming at V came to 6 bases and at J to 0 bases, leaving 9 bases not matched to a gene. CDR3 size: 16 residues. In nucleotides, the CDR3 is TGTGCCAGCAGTCCCAGACTAGCCCTTAGCACAGATACGCAGTATTTT. Encoded protein: CASSPRLALSTDTQYF.

There are a few counts of this clonotype. The chain joins TRBV18 to TRBJ1-5; D perhaps matches TRBD1 (6 bases). V lost 2 bases, J lost 4 bases, and 12 bases lay in between. The CDR3 length is 15 residues. Germline V CDR1 and CDR2: KGHSH, LQKENI. The CDR3 DNA sequence: TGTGCCAGCTCACCAGGACAGATAGTAAATCAGCCCCAGCATTTT. It yields the protein CASSPGQIVNQPQHF.

The chain is built from TRBV5-1 and TRBJ2-5; possibly TRBD1 or TRBD2 for D (5 bases each). The CDR3 is 15 residues long. The germline CDR1 and CDR2 sequences are SGHRS and YFSETQ. With 4 bases removed from V and 2 bases from J, the gap between germline ends came to 15 bases. The CDR3 region is CASSLQGTLQETQYF. The CDR3 DNA reads TGCGCCAGCAGCCTCCAAGGGACGCTTCAAGAGACCCAGTACTTC.

Concerning this clonotype: With only one base between it and a far larger clone, this is likely a read error. This chain links TRBV7-8 with TRBJ1-1; D remains unclear. The germline V gene encodes CDR1 SGHVS and CDR2 FQNEAQ. There are 15 residues in the CDR3. The CDR3 DNA reads as TGTGCCAGCAGGAGGGTAAGGGAAGTGAACACTGAAGCTCTCTTT. Its protein product is CASRRVREVNTEALF.

This clonotype showed up many times. CDR3 amino acids: CATNTGTSGSSVGNYNEQFF. In DNA, the CDR3 is TGTGCCACCAATACCGGGACTAGCGGGAGTAGTGTGGGAAACTACAATGAGCAGTTCTTC. V is TRBV19 and J is TRBJ2-1; 14 nucleotides agree with TRBD2. This CDR3 is 20 amino acids long. With 10 bases clipped from V and 3 bases from J, the junction kept 20 bases outside the gene matches. Germline V CDR1 and CDR2: LNHDA, SQIVND (reference sequence).

This clonotype was detected ten times or more. The rearrangement uses TRBV5-1 and TRBJ1-1, with a weak D call TRBD1 (5 bases). The germline V gene has CDR1 SGHRS and CDR2 YFSETQ. V lost 3 bases and J 5 bases, leaving 14 bases between the germline ends. The CDR3 contains 14 residues. CDR3 in amino acids: CASSSQGGETEAFF. As DNA, the CDR3 is TGCGCCAGCAGCTCCCAGGGTGGGGAAACTGAAGCTTTCTTT.

The count of this clonotype is one. A read error may produce the germline difference seen at one junction end. The chain recombines TRBV14 with TRBJ1-1, with D unresolved. The CDR3 length is 15 residues. Germline CDR1 reads SGHDN; CDR2 reads FVKESK. The CDR3, as DNA: TGTGCCAGCAGCCCCCGGTTAGGTTCGAACACTGAAGCTTCTTTT. It is translated as CASSPRLGSNTEASF.

Comment on this clonotype: A read error may explain this, as a much larger clone is one base away. The J gene is TRBJ1-5, the V gene TRBV4-1; D gene unclear. Germline V gives CDR1 MGHRA, CDR2 YSYEKL. This CDR3 is 16 amino acids long. CDR3 DNA sequence: TGCGCCAGCAGCCTTACCCCGGATCCCGCCTTCAAGCCCCAGCAGTTT. Protein product: CASSLTPDPAFKPQQF.

This clonotype was detected many times. The rearrangement uses TRBV29-1 and TRBJ2-5, with D perhaps matching TRBD2 (6 bases). This CDR3 spans 13 amino acids. Germline V lookup: CDR1 SQVTM, CDR2 ANQGSEA. V lost 3 bases, J lost 1 base, and 9 bases lay in between. The CDR3 DNA sequence: TGCAGCGTTGACCCAGCGGGCCAAGAGACCCAGTACTTC. Translated: CSVDPAGQETQYF. Together with reference TRBV29-1 and TRBJ2-5, the CDR3 gives the full variable domain: SAVISQKPSRDICQRGTSLTIQCQVDSQVTMMFWYRQQPGQSLTLIATANQGSEATYESGFVIDKFPISRPNLTFSTLTVSNMSPEDSSIYLCSVDPAGQETQYFGPGTRLLVL.

This clonotype was seen repeatedly, ten times or more. At one end, the junction sequence differs from germline, possibly due to a read error. The rearrangement links TRBV5-1 to TRBJ2-7, with D perhaps TRBD1 or TRBD2 (5 bases each). The germline V gene encodes CDR1 SGHRS and CDR2 YFSETQ. CDR3 length: 13 residues. CDR3 region: CASRDASSYEQYF. For the CDR3, the DNA is TGTGCCAGCAGGGACGCGAGCTCCTACGAGCAGTACTTC.

This rearrangement joins TRBV5-6 to TRBJ1-1, with unresolved D. Germline V gene data show CDR1 as SGHDT and CDR2 as YYEEEE. CDR3 length: 11 residues. Trimming shortened V by 4 bases and J by 8 bases, and 9 bases separated the two germline ends. The CDR3 region is CASSQGREAFF. The CDR3 DNA follows: TGTGCCAGCAGCCAAGGGCGAGAAGCTTTCTTT.